These T cell receptor beta chains were read from a single sample in a study of cytotoxic CD8 clonotypes in ibrutinib-treated CLL. Only in-frame clones appear in the TCRdb table, and some are missing; sequencing was by immunoSEQ multiplex PCR. Found here are 90,000 to 95,000 clones, more than 70% of them singletons; the top ten hold about 26%. The input for sequencing was PBMCs, taken after 24 months of ibrutinib treatment. These receptors were collected from a human donor with chronic lymphocytic leukemia. Each CDR3 is given with its conserved first and last residue. Each record gives: D gene, clone size, V gene, J gene, CDR3 DNA, CDR3 protein. A D gene is named only where the DNA matches it firmly. Only some rows state a clone size, as once, few, many or a class for expanded clones.

D gene: -; clone size: once; V gene: TRBV5-8; J gene: TRBJ2-3; CDR3 DNA: TGTGCCAGCAGCTTGCGGCGCGGAAGCACAGATACGCAGTATTTT; CDR3 protein: CASSLRRGSTDTQYF
D gene: -; clone size: few; V gene: TRBV14; J gene: TRBJ1-6; CDR3 DNA: TGTGCCAGCAGCCAAGAAATAAGGTCCTCGGCACCCCTCCACTTT; CDR3 protein: CASSQEIRSSAPLHF
D gene: -; clone size: -; V gene: TRBV6-5; J gene: TRBJ2-7; CDR3 DNA: TGTGCCAGCAGTTACCTCGGGATCGAGGTCTACGAGCAGTACTTC; CDR3 protein: CASSYLGIEVYEQYF
D gene: -; clone size: -; V gene: TRBV6-4; J gene: TRBJ2-3; CDR3 DNA: TGTGCCAGCAGTGACTCGACGGGGTCTACAGATACGCAGTATTTT; CDR3 protein: CASSDSTGSTDTQYF
D gene: -; clone size: -; V gene: TRBV5-4; J gene: TRBJ2-5; CDR3 DNA: TGTGCCAGCAGCGATGACGGCCGGGAGACCCAGTACTTC; CDR3 protein: CASSDDGRETQYF
D gene: TRBD2; clone size: -; V gene: TRBV2; J gene: TRBJ2-1; CDR3 DNA: TGTGCCAGCATTTTCGGACTAGCGGGAGGACACAATGAGCAGTTCTTC; CDR3 protein: CASIFGLAGGHNEQFF
D gene: TRBD1; clone size: -; V gene: TRBV7-3; J gene: TRBJ2-5; CDR3 DNA: TGTGCCAGCAGCAAAAACAGGGGAGAGACCCAGTACTTC; CDR3 protein: CASSKNRGETQYF
D gene: -; clone size: -; V gene: TRBV30; J gene: TRBJ2-7; CDR3 DNA: TGTGCCTGGAGCCTCCGGGTTAACCCCGAGCAGTACTTC; CDR3 protein: CAWSLRVNPEQYF
D gene: -; clone size: -; V gene: TRBV4-1; J gene: TRBJ2-7; CDR3 DNA: TGCGCCAGCAGCCATATGCCAGCGACGGCTCTTCACGAGCAGTACTTC; CDR3 protein: CASSHMPATALHEQYF
D gene: TRBD1; clone size: few; V gene: TRBV10-2; J gene: TRBJ2-7; CDR3 DNA: TGCGCCAGCAGCCCAGACAGGGACAACGAAGGCGAGCAGTACTTC; CDR3 protein: CASSPDRDNEGEQYF
D gene: TRBD1; clone size: -; V gene: TRBV11-2; J gene: TRBJ2-2; CDR3 DNA: TGTGCCAGCACGCCGGGACAGGGGATGTCCGGGGAGCTGTTTTTT; CDR3 protein: CASTPGQGMSGELFF
D gene: TRBD1; clone size: once; V gene: TRBV14; J gene: TRBJ1-2; CDR3 DNA: TGTGCCAGCAGCCAAGGTGGACAGGGGGTGAATGGCTACACCTTC; CDR3 protein: CASSQGGQGVNGYTF
D gene: TRBD1; clone size: -; V gene: TRBV5-1; J gene: TRBJ2-5; CDR3 DNA: TGCGCCAGCAGCTTGACAGGACAGGGGGGAGAGACCCAGTACTTC; CDR3 protein: CASSLTGQGGETQYF
D gene: TRBD1; clone size: once; V gene: TRBV23-1; J gene: TRBJ2-2; CDR3 DNA: TGCGCCAGCAGTCATCGACAGGGGAGCACCGGGGAGCTGTTTTTT; CDR3 protein: CASSHRQGSTGELFF
D gene: -; clone size: -; V gene: TRBV9; J gene: TRBJ1-1; CDR3 DNA: TGTGCCAGCAGCGTAGCAGGGAGCACTGAAGCTTTCTTT; CDR3 protein: CASSVAGSTEAFF
D gene: -; clone size: -; V gene: TRBV6-6; J gene: TRBJ2-5; CDR3 DNA: TGTGCCAGCAGCCCGCCGGGCGGGGAGACCCAGTACTTC; CDR3 protein: CASSPPGGETQYF
D gene: -; clone size: -; V gene: TRBV18; J gene: TRBJ2-4; CDR3 DNA: TGTGCCAGCTCACTGGGTTCTATAGCCAAAAACATTCAGTACTTC; CDR3 protein: CASSLGSIAKNIQYF
D gene: -; clone size: -; V gene: TRBV6-1; J gene: TRBJ1-3; CDR3 DNA: TGTGCCAGCGAGACAGAGAGAGGCGCTGGAAACACCATATATTTT; CDR3 protein: CASETERGAGNTIYF
D gene: -; clone size: -; V gene: TRBV5-1; J gene: TRBJ2-7; CDR3 DNA: TGCGCCAGCAGTCCCCCTTTTGGCACCGCCTACGAGCAGTACTTC; CDR3 protein: CASSPPFGTAYEQYF
D gene: -; clone size: once; V gene: TRBV4-2; J gene: TRBJ1-2; CDR3 DNA: TGTGCCAGCAGCCACAACAGGGTTAACTATGGCTACACCTTC; CDR3 protein: CASSHNRVNYGYTF
D gene: -; clone size: -; V gene: TRBV19; J gene: TRBJ1-2; CDR3 DNA: TGTGCCAGTAGTATAGAGGGGAGCCAGAAGGGAGGCTACACCTTC; CDR3 protein: CASSIEGSQKGGYTF
D gene: TRBD2; clone size: -; V gene: TRBV6-5; J gene: TRBJ2-7; CDR3 DNA: TGTGCCAGCAGTGTAGCGGGCTCCTACGAGCAGTACTTC; CDR3 protein: CASSVAGSYEQYF